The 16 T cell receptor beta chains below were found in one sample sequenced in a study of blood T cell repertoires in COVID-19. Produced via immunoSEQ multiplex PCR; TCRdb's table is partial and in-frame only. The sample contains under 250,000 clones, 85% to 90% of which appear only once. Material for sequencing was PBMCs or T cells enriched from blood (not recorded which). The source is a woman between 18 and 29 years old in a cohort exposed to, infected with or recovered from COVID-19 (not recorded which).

The CDR3 reads CASSTGGYEGYSNQPQHF. As DNA, the CDR3 is TGTGCCAGCAGCACAGGAGGGTATGAGGGGTATAGCAATCAGCCCCAGCATTTT. The chain carries TRBV28 and TRBJ1-5; the D gene is possibly TRBD1 (5 bases). This CDR3 has 18 residues. Trimming took 6 bases from V and 0 from J, leaving 21 bases between them. From germline, CDR1 is MDHEN and CDR2 SYDVKM.

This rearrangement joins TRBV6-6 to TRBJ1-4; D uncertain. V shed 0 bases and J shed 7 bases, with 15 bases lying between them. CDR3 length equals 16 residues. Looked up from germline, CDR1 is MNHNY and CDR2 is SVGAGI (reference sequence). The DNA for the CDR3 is TGTGCCAGCAGTTACTCGAGTCAAGGGCGGGGTGAAAAACTGTTTTTT. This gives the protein CASSYSSQGRGEKLFF.

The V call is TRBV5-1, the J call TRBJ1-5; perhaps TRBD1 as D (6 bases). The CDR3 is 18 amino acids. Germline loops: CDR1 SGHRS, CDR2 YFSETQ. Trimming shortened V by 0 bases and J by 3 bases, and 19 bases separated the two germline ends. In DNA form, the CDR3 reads TGCGCCAGCAGCTTGGTTTCGCGGGAGGACAGACCCAATCAGCCCCAGCATTTT. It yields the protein CASSLVSREDRPNQPQHF.

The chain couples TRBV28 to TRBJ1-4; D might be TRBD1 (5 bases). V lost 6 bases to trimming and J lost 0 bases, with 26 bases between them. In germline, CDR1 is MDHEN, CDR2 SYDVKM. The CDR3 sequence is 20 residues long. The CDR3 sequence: CASRAGTPGFVTATNEKLFF. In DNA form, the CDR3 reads TGTGCCAGCAGGGCGGGGACGCCCGGTTTTGTGACGGCAACTAATGAAAAACTGTTTTTT.

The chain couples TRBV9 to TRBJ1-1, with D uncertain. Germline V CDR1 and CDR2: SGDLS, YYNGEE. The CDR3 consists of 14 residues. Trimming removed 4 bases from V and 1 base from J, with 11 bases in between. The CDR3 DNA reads TGTGCCAGCAGCCCGCACGGGGAGAACACTGAAGCTTTCTTT. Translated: CASSPHGENTEAFF.

The CDR3 is CASSSEGNQPQHF. The CDR3 bases are TGTGCCAGCAGCTCTGAGGGCAATCAGCCCCAGCATTTT. The rearrangement links TRBV5-6 to TRBJ1-5; D uncertain. The V gene's germline CDR1 is SGHDT and CDR2 YYEEEE. V shed 3 bases and J shed 2 bases, with 6 bases lying between them. CDR3 length equals 13 residues. Combining the CDR3 with reference TRBV5-6 and TRBJ1-5 gives the whole variable domain DAGVTQSPTHLIKTRGQQVTLRCSPKSGHDTVSWYQQALGQGPQFIFQYYEEEERQRGNFPDRFSGHQFPNYSSELNVNALLLGDSALYLCASSSEGNQPQHFGDGTRLSIL.

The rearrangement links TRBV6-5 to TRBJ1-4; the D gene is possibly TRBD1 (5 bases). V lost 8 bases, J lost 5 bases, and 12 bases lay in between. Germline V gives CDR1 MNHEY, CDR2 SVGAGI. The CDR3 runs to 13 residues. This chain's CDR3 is CASRDSGNEKLFF. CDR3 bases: TGTGCCAGCCGGGACTCAGGGAATGAAAAACTGTTTTTT.

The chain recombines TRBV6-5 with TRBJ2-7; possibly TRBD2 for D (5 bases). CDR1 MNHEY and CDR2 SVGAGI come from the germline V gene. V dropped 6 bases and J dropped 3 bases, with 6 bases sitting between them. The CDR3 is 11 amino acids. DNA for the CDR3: TGTGCCAGCAGCCGGGACTACGAGCAGTACTTC. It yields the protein CASSRDYEQYF.

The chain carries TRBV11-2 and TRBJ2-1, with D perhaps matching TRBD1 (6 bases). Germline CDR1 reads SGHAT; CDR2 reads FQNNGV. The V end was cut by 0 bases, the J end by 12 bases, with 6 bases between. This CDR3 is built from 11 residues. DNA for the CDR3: TGTGCCAGCAGCTTAGAAGGGGGGCAGTTCTTC. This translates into CASSLEGGQFF.

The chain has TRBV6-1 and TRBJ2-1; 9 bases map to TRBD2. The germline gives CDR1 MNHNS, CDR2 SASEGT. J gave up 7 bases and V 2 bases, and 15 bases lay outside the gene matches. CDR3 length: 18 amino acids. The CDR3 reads CASSERGGRDAALNEQFF. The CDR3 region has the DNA TGTGCCAGCAGTGAAAGGGGCGGGAGGGACGCGGCCTTGAATGAGCAGTTCTTC.

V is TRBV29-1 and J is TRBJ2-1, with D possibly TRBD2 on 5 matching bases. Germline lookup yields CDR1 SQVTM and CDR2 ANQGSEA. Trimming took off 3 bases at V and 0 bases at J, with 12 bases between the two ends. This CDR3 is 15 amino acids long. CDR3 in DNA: TGCAGCGTTGACGAGGGTGTGGGCTCCTACAATGAGCAGTTCTTC. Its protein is CSVDEGVGSYNEQFF.

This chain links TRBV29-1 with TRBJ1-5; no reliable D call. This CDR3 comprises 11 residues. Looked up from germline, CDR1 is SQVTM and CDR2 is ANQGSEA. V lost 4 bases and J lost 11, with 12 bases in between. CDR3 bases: TGCAGCGTTGTAGATACAGAAACCCAGCATTTT. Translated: CSVVDTETQHF.

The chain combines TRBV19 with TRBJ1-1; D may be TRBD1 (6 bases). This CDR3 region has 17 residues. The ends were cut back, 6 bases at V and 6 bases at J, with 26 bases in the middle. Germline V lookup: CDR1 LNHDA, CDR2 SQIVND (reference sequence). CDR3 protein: CASSPLITGGAFAEAFF. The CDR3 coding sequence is TGTGCCAGTAGCCCTCTCATTACGGGGGGCGCGTTCGCTGAAGCTTTCTTT.

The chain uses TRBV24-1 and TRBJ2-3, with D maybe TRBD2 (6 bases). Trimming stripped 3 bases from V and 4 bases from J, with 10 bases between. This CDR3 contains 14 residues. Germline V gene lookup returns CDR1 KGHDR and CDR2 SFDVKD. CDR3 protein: CATSDRSGSDTQYF. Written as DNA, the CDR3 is TGTGCCACCAGTGATCGTAGCGGATCAGATACGCAGTATTTT.

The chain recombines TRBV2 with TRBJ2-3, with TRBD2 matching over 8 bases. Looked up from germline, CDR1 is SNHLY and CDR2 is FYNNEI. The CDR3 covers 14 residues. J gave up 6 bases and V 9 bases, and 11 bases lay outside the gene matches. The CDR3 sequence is CARGGREVLDTQYF. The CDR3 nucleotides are TGTGCCAGGGGGGGGCGGGAGGTGTTGGATACGCAGTATTTT.

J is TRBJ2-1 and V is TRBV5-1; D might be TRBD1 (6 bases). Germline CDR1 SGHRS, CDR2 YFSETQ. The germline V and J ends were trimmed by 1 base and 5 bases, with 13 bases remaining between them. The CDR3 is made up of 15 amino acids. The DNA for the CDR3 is TGCGCCAGCAGCTTGCTTTCAACAGGGAACAATGAGCAGTTCTTC. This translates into CASSLLSTGNNEQFF.